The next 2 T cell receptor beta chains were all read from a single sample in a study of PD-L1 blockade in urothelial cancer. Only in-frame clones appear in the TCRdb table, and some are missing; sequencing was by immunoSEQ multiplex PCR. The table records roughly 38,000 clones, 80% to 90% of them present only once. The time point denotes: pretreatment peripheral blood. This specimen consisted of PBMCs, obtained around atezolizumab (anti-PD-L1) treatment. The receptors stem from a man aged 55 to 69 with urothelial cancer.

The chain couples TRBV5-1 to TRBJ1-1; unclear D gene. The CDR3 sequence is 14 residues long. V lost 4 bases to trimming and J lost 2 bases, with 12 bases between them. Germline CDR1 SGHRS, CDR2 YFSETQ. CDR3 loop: CASSPWGGNTEAFF. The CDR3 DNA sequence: TGCGCCAGCAGCCCCTGGGGAGGCAACACTGAAGCTTTCTTT. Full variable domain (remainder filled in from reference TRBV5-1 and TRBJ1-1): KAGVTQTPRYLIKTRGQQVTLSCSPISGHRSVSWYQQTPGQGLQFLFEYFSETQRNKGNFPGRFSGRQFSNSRSEMNVSTLELGDSALYLCASSPWGGNTEAFFGQGTRLTVV.

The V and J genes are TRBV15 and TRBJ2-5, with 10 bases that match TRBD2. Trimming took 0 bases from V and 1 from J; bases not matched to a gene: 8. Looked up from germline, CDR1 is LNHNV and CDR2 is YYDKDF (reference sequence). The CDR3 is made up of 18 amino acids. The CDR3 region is CATSRDPSGGNFQETQYF. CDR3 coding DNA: TGTGCCACCAGCAGAGACCCTAGCGGGGGTAACTTCCAAGAGACCCAGTACTTC.